This T cell receptor beta chain was sequenced for a study of OX40 agonist ivuxolimab in advanced cancers. Regarding the complete study: Ivuxolimab was an agonistic, fully human IgG2 monoclonal antibody directed against OX40 (CD134), a costimulatory receptor. Intravenous ivuxolimab was administered to patients every 2 weeks at six dose levels: 0.01, 0.1, 0.3, 1.5, 3 and 10 mg/kg. Among the roughly 50 dose-escalation patients, about 19 had hepatocellular carcinoma, approximately 15 melanoma, 9 renal cell carcinoma and 9 head and neck cancer. A male proportion of around 80% and a mean age of 60 years, ranging from 23 to 79, were recorded for the dose-escalation cohort. Patients were allowed to have had prior anti-PD-1, anti-PD-L1 or anti-CTLA-4 therapy, and more than 35% of the dose-escalation patients had been treated with checkpoint inhibitors. Partial responses were achieved by three dose-escalation patients, of whom one had hepatocellular carcinoma and two had cutaneous melanoma. The point of sequencing TCRbeta in the periphery was to test whether ivuxolimab changed TCR sequence diversity and drove clonal T-cell expansion. The paper describes the monotherapy dose-escalation part (N ≈ 50 patients) of the phase I trial of ivuxolimab. What the study reported, not specific to this receptor: Partial responders in the 0.1-3.0 mg/kg groups had among the lowest normalized peripheral clonal expansion, especially among CD8+ T cells. Low levels of normalized T-cell clonal expansion were also seen in some patients who did not respond. Antigen specificity was not determined for the clonally expanded peripheral T cells. At doses from 0.1 to 3.0 mg/kg, clonal expansion was seen in both CD4+ and CD8+ blood T cells between baseline and week 6. After ivuxolimab, expanded clones were on average more numerous among CD8+ T cells than among CD4+ T cells.

Remarks on this clone: Its antigen is unknown. Within one base of it there is no much larger clone, and no base qualities were kept.

Genomic DNA was extracted from sorted cells for sequencing of the TCRbeta CDR3 region. The immunoSEQ Assay was used to sequence the TCRbeta CDR3 regions. As stored in TCRdb, this immuneACCESS dataset retains in-frame rearrangements with V and J assigned. A fraction of the clones does not appear; measured against another copy, unresolved V genes explain less than half of the discrepancy, and the remainder lacks a known reason. This sample is represented by 50,000 to 55,000 clones; 70% to 90% of them were singletons. The ten largest account for 0.6% to 0.8% of the sample. The trial excluded patients who had a history of autoimmune disease or were on systemic immunosuppression. Peripheral blood for TCR sequencing was drawn from every dose cohort at baseline, at cycle 4 day 1 and at cycle 7 day 1. The samples were taken from a phase I, first-in-human, multicenter, open-label dose-escalation trial of ivuxolimab. Adults with locally advanced or metastatic head and neck squamous cell, hepatocellular, melanoma or renal cell carcinoma were enrolled in the trial. CD4+ and CD8+ T cells were sorted separately from peripheral blood before TCR sequencing.

V is pared back by 5 bases and J by 6 bases, with 14 bases lying between the germline termini. The CDR3 runs 15 residues from the cysteine to the phenylalanine. The DNA shown is the 45-base CDR3, in frame from base 1. Looking up the germline V gene yields CDR1 SNHLY and CDR2 FYNNEI. This clonotype was obtained from an adult with an advanced solid tumor such as melanoma, head and neck, liver or kidney cancer. The source was CD4+ or CD8+ T cells sorted from blood, collected in a trial of the OX40 agonist ivuxolimab. The rearrangement combines TRBV2 with TRBJ1-6; TRBD1 is perhaps the D gene, given 5 matching bases. The CDR3 region: CASSPRSGGNSPLHF. The nucleotide sequence reads as follows: TGTGCCAGCAGTCCTCGTTCCGGGGGTAATTCACCCCTCCACTTT.